This TCR beta chain is from a study of blood T cell repertoires in COVID-19. Study-wide background: Samples representing acute and convalescent COVID-19 were sourced from the United States, Italy and Spain. PBMCs, B-cell-depleted T cells, or T cells provided the cDNA or gDNA that made up the material.

Original processing notes: Nucleated cell counts were estimated from reference gene primer amplification. Data came from immunoSEQ multiplex PCR; TCRdb stores just in-frame clones and leaves some out. V, J and clone size derive from that table, while D and trimming were established from the DNA sequence. The table has about 130,000 clones, around 88% seen once; the top ten hold 9% to 12%. This CDR3 spans 14 amino acids. V lost 5 bases and J 5 bases, leaving 15 bases between the germline ends. The germline V gene encodes CDR1 MNHNY and CDR2 SVGAGI (reference sequence). This clone was detected many times.

This receptor was obtained from a middle-aged man with acute or convalescent COVID-19. Sample: peripheral blood. This rearrangement joins TRBV6-6 to TRBJ2-5; tentatively, D is TRBD1 (5 bases). DNA of the CDR3: TGTGCCAGCAGTACGCCGGTGGGGCGGGAGACCCAGTACTTC. Encoded protein: CASSTPVGRETQYF.